Shown below are 23 T cell receptor beta chains from a single sample sequenced in a study of CD8+CD57+ T cells in acquired aplastic anemia. The study profiled TCR beta VDJ and CDR3 using genomic DNA as template. TCRdb analysed the reads with MiXCR anew, one entry per CDR3 protein. Seen here are around 51,000 distinct CDR3 sequences, around 70% observed once, and the top ten hold around a third. Sample: sorted CD4+, CD8+, or CD8+CD57+ T cells (not recorded which) from PBMCs. These receptors all stem from a human donor in good health, serving as a control.

This clonotype has a handful of counts. V usage is TRBV24-1 and J usage is TRBJ1-2; perhaps TRBD1 as D (6 bases). Trimming pared 10 bases from V and 4 bases from J, leaving 15 bases between. Germline-derived CDR1 and CDR2 are KGHDR and SFDVKD. The CDR3 totals 13 residues. The CDR3 sequence is CATASWGAYGYTF. The CDR3 coding sequence is TGTGCCACGGCCAGTTGGGGGGCCTATGGCTACACCTTC.

The gene calls are TRBV19 and TRBJ2-5; possible D gene TRBD1, 5 bases. Germline V gene sequence: CDR1 LNHDA, CDR2 SQIVND (reference sequence). The CDR3 contains 13 residues. V lost 3 bases, J lost 4 bases, and 9 bases lay in between. In DNA form, the CDR3 reads TGTGCCAGTAGTATGGGGCAGGGAGAGACCCAGTACTTC. Translated: CASSMGQGETQYF.

The gene calls are TRBV19 and TRBJ1-4; D unclear. Germline CDR1 reads LNHDA; CDR2 reads SQIVND (reference sequence). V gave up 3 bases and J gave up 7 bases, with 12 bases separating them. The CDR3 covers 14 residues. The CDR3 DNA reads TGTGCCAGTAGTATCGACCCGAGGAGTGAAAAACTGTTTTTT. It yields the protein CASSIDPRSEKLFF.

V is TRBV25-1 and J is TRBJ2-5; D is undetermined. The ends were cut back, 2 bases at V and 2 bases at J, with 12 bases in the middle. Germline assignment: CDR1 MGHDK and CDR2 SYGVNS. The CDR3 spans 15 residues. The CDR3 is CASSEVGRLQETQYF. CDR3 DNA: TGTGCCAGCAGTGAAGTGGGTCGGCTACAAGAGACCCAGTACTTC.

The chain links TRBV7-2 to TRBJ2-7; 7 bases are shared with TRBD2. The germline V gene has CDR1 SGHTA and CDR2 FQGNSA. V lost 0 bases and J lost 6; bases outside the gene matches: 5. The length of the CDR3 is 14 residues. The CDR3 is CASSLAWTRVEQYF. DNA of the CDR3: TGTGCCAGCAGCTTAGCGTGGACTAGGGTCGAGCAGTACTTC. Supplemented by reference TRBV7-2 and TRBJ2-7, the full variable domain reads GAGVSQSPSNKVTEKGKDVELRCDPISGHTALYWYRQSLGQGLEFLIYFQGNSAPDKSGLPSDRFSAERTGGSVSTLTIQRTQQEDSAVYLCASSLAWTRVEQYFGPGTRLTVT.

The CDR3 nucleotides are TGCAGTGCTCCACCCAAGCACAACTATGGCTACACCTTC. Protein: CSAPPKHNYGYTF. This chain joins TRBV20-1 and TRBJ1-2; D is unclear. The length of the CDR3 is 13 residues. Germline V gene data show CDR1 as DFQATT and CDR2 as SNEGSKA (reference sequence). Trimming took off 5 bases at V and 2 bases at J, with 12 bases between the two ends.

The chain has TRBV7-9 and TRBJ2-5; 9 positions match TRBD1. Trimming took 5 bases from V and 5 from J; bases not matched to a gene: 3. The CDR3 runs 13 residues. Germline lookup yields CDR1 SEHNR and CDR2 FQNEAQ (reference sequence). DNA for the CDR3: TGTGCCAGCAGCGGAGACAGGGGGGAGACCCAGTACTTC. Protein product: CASSGDRGETQYF. The full variable domain, completed using reference TRBV7-9 and TRBJ2-5, is DTGVSQNPRHKITKRGQNVTFRCDPISEHNRLYWYRQTLGQGPEFLTYFQNEAQLEKSRLLSDRFSAERPKGSFSTLEIQRTEQGDSAMYLCASSGDRGETQYFGPGTRLLVL.

The V and J genes are TRBV9 and TRBJ2-5; 7 bases fit TRBD2. J gave up 3 bases and V 5 bases, and 7 bases lay outside the gene matches. CDR1 is SGDLS and CDR2 is YYNGEE in the germline V gene. The CDR3 runs to 14 residues. The CDR3 spells CASSAGGGEETQYF. The CDR3 DNA is TGTGCCAGCAGTGCTGGTGGGGGGGAAGAGACCCAGTACTTC.

V is TRBV7-8 and J is TRBJ2-7, with D unclear. The CDR3 extends over 13 amino acids. Germline values: CDR1 SGHVS, CDR2 FQNEAQ. V lost 1 base and J 2 bases, leaving 6 bases between the germline ends. The DNA for the CDR3 is TGTGCCAGCAGCTTAGGCGCCCCCTACGAGCAGTACTTC. It encodes CASSLGAPYEQYF.

This clonotype showed up many times. V gene TRBV5-6 combines with J gene TRBJ1-5; D uncertain. The CDR3 runs 18 residues. Looked up from germline, CDR1 is SGHDT and CDR2 is YYEEEE. Trimming removed 0 bases from V and 0 bases from J, with 16 bases in between. CDR3 in amino acids: CASSLGFGGGASNQPQHF. In DNA form, the CDR3 reads TGTGCCAGCAGCTTGGGGTTCGGTGGAGGTGCTAGCAATCAGCCCCAGCATTTT. Based on the CDR3 plus reference TRBV5-6 and TRBJ1-5, the full variable domain is DAGVTQSPTHLIKTRGQQVTLRCSPKSGHDTVSWYQQALGQGPQFIFQYYEEEERQRGNFPDRFSGHQFPNYSSELNVNALLLGDSALYLCASSLGFGGGASNQPQHFGDGTRLSIL.

The V and J genes are TRBV20-1 and TRBJ1-1, with 7 bases fitting TRBD1. J was trimmed by 1 base and V by 6 bases; bases with no gene match: 8. This CDR3 is built from 14 residues. CDR1 and CDR2 (germline): DFQATT, SNEGSKA (reference sequence). CDR3 in amino acids: CSANDRAANTEAFF. CDR3 DNA sequence: TGCAGTGCCAACGACAGGGCCGCGAACACTGAAGCTTTCTTT.

For the CDR3, the DNA is TGTGCCAGCACCCTCGGCTCTGGAAACACCATATATTTT. This sequence encodes CASTLGSGNTIYF. The rearrangement uses TRBV7-9 and TRBJ1-3, with D unclear. V lost 7 bases and J lost 0, with 7 bases in between. The CDR3 totals 13 residues. In germline, CDR1 is SEHNR, CDR2 FQNEAQ (reference sequence).

The gene calls are TRBV15 and TRBJ2-7; 10 nucleotides agree with TRBD1. Germline CDR1 is LNHNV and CDR2 is YYDKDF (reference sequence). The J segment lost 6 bases and the V segment lost 1 base, leaving 0 bases of the junction unmatched. The CDR3 spans 13 residues. The CDR3 bases are TGTGCCACCAGCAGAGGGACAGGGGGCGAGCAGTACTTC. Encoded protein: CATSRGTGGEQYF.

This clonotype was detected a few times. The chain has TRBV5-1 and TRBJ1-1; D perhaps matches TRBD1 (6 bases). The CDR3 has 16 amino acids. The V gene lost 4 bases and the J gene lost 3 bases, with 19 bases spanning the gap. In germline, CDR1 is SGHRS, CDR2 YFSETQ. Here the CDR3 reads CASSVGGGRGDTEAFF. DNA of the CDR3: TGCGCCAGCAGCGTTGGCGGGGGGCGAGGGGACACTGAAGCTTTCTTT.

The chain couples TRBV20-1 to TRBJ1-2; D not resolved. The CDR3 contains 13 residues. CDR1 and CDR2 (germline): DFQATT, SNEGSKA (reference sequence). V was trimmed by 0 bases and J by 5 bases, leaving 10 bases between them. The CDR3 nucleotides read TGCAGTGCTAGAGAGGCCGGGCAGTATGGCTACACCTTC. Encoded protein: CSAREAGQYGYTF.

This rearrangement joins TRBV29-1 to TRBJ1-4; TRBD1 aligns across 12 bases. The CDR3 spans 16 residues. The junction had 8 bases not matched to a gene; V was cut back by 6 bases and J by 3 bases. Germline CDR1 SQVTM, CDR2 ANQGSEA. This chain's CDR3 is CSVAPGQGAANEKLFF. DNA for the CDR3: TGCAGCGTGGCACCGGGACAGGGGGCGGCTAATGAAAAACTGTTTTTT.

The chain couples TRBV10-3 to TRBJ1-2; 9 bases match TRBD1. Germline CDR1 and CDR2: ENHRY and SYGVKD. CDR3 length: 14 residues. V shed 10 bases, J shed 6 bases, and the junction held 12 bases outside the gene matches. The CDR3 region is CASFGTGHLDGYTF. Written as DNA, the CDR3 is TGTGCCAGTTTCGGGACAGGGCATTTGGATGGCTACACCTTC.

The chain carries TRBV25-1 and TRBJ2-7, with D perhaps TRBD1 (6 bases). V dropped 3 bases and J dropped 2 bases, with 17 bases sitting between them. The CDR3 contains 16 residues. Germline V gene sequence: CDR1 MGHDK, CDR2 SYGVNS. The CDR3 region is CASSDSNRVDPYEQYF. In DNA, the CDR3 is TGTGCCAGCAGTGATTCCAACAGGGTCGACCCCTACGAGCAGTACTTC.

The rearrangement uses TRBV20-1 and TRBJ2-3; D not resolved. Germline V lookup: CDR1 DFQATT, CDR2 SNEGSKA (reference sequence). Trimming stripped 2 bases from V and 5 bases from J, with 5 bases between. The CDR3 consists of 11 residues. The CDR3, as DNA: TGCAGTGCTAGAATGGAAGATACGCAGTATTTT. Protein sequence: CSARMEDTQYF.

This clonotype came up a few times. V is TRBV19 and J is TRBJ1-2; TRBD1 is a possible D gene (6 bases). Germline lookup yields CDR1 LNHDA and CDR2 SQIVND (reference sequence). The V end lost 7 bases, the J end lost 6 bases, and 21 bases lay between the germline ends. The CDR3 spans 15 residues. CDR3 DNA: TGTGCCAGTACCACTCTCAGGGGAACAATTAATGGCTACACCTTC. This codes for CASTTLRGTINGYTF.

J is TRBJ1-1 and V is TRBV5-8; D is uncertain. Trimming removed 0 bases from V and 0 bases from J, with 9 bases in between. The CDR3 extends over 15 amino acids. Germline values: CDR1 SGHTS, CDR2 YDEGEE. The CDR3 bases are TGTGCCAGCAGCTTGGCCCCGAGGGTGAACACTGAAGCTTTCTTT. It codes for CASSLAPRVNTEAFF.

This clonotype was counted only a few times. This sequence joins TRBV29-1 and TRBJ1-3, with D hard to call. V lost 3 bases, J lost 4 bases, and 7 bases lay in between. Germline lookup yields CDR1 SQVTM and CDR2 ANQGSEA. The CDR3 extends over 12 amino acids. CDR3: CSVDSGGNTIYF. The DNA for the CDR3 is TGCAGCGTTGATTCCGGGGGAAACACCATATATTTT. The complete variable domain, with remaining parts taken from reference TRBV29-1 and TRBJ1-3, reads SAVISQKPSRDICQRGTSLTIQCQVDSQVTMMFWYRQQPGQSLTLIATANQGSEATYESGFVIDKFPISRPNLTFSTLTVSNMSPEDSSIYLCSVDSGGNTIYFGEGSWLTVV.

This clonotype has only a few counts. This chain connects TRBV2 to TRBJ2-5; tentative D call: TRBD1 (6 bases). Trimming removed 4 bases at V and 2 bases at J, with 8 bases between. The germline V gene encodes CDR1 SNHLY and CDR2 FYNNEI. The CDR3 is 13 amino acids. The CDR3 protein is CASSGGQQETQYF. Written as DNA, the CDR3 is TGTGCCAGCAGTGGGGGACAACAAGAGACCCAGTACTTC.